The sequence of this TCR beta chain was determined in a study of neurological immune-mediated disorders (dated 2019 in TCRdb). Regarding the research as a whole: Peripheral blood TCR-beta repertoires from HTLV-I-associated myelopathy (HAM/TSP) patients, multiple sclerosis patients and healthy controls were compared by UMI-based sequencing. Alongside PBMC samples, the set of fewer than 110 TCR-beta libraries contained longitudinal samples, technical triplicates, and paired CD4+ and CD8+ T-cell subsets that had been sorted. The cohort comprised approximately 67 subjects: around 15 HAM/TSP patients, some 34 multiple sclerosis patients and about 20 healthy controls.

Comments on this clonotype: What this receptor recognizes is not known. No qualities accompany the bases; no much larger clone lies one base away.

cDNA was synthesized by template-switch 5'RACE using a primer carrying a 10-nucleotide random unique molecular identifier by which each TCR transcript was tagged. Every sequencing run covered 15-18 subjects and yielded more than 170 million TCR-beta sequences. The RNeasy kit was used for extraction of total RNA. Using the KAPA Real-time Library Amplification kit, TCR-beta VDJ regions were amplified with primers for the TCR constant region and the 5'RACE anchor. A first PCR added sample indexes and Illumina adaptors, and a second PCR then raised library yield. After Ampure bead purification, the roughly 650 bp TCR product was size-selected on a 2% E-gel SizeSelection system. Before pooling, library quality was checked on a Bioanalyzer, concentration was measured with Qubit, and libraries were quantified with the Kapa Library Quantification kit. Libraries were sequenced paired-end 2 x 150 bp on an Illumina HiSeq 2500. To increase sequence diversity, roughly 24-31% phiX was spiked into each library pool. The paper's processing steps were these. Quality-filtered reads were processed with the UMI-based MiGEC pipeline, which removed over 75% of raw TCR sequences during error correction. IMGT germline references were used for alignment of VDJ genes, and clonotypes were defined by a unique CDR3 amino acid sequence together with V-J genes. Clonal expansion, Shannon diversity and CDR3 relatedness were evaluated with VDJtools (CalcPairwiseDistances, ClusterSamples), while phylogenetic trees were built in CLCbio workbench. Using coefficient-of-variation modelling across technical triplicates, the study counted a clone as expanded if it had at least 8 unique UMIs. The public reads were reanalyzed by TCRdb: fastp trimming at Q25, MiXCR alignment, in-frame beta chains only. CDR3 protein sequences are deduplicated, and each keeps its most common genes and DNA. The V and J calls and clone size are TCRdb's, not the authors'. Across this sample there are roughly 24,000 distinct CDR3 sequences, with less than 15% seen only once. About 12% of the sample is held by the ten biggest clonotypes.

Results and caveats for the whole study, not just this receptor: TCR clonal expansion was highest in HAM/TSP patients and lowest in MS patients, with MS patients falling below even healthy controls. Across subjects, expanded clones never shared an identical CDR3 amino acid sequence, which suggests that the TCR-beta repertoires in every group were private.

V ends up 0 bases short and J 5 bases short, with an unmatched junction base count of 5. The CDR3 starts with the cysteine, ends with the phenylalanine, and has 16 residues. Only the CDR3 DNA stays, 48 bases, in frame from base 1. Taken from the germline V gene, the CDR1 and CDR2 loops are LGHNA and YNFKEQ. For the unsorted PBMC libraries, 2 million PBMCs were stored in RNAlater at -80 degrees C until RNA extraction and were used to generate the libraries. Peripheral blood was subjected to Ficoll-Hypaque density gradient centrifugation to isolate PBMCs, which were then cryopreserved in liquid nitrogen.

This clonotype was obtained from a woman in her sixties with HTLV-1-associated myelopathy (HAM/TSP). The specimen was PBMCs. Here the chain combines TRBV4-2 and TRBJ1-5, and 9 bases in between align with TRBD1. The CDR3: CASSQDLTGGHQPQHF. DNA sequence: TGTGCCAGCAGCCAAGATTTGACAGGGGGGCATCAGCCCCAGCATTTT.